This passage covers 21 T cell receptor beta chains from one sample sequenced in a study of cytotoxic CD8 clonotypes in ibrutinib-treated CLL (dated by TCRdb to the early 2020s). Sample time point, as interpreted from the label and publication: approximately 25 months on ibrutinib. Libraries came from the immunoSEQ multiplex PCR assay. The clones in this table, taken by TCRdb from immuneACCESS, are in-frame only. Not every clone is retained; where verified, under half of the shortfall comes from an unresolved V gene, and the cause of the rest is unknown. The sample table contains 150,000 or so clones; only one count was recorded for over 75% of them. Jointly, the top ten make up 2% to 2.5% of the sample. The input for sequencing was PBMCs, taken after 24 months of ibrutinib treatment. All receptors derive from a human donor with chronic lymphocytic leukemia.

The chain uses TRBV7-9 and TRBJ1-2; D perhaps matches TRBD1 (5 bases). V lost 1 base to trimming and J lost 12 bases, with 9 bases between them. The CDR3 is 11 residues long. Germline V gene data show CDR1 as SEHNR and CDR2 as FQNEAQ (reference sequence). CDR3 sequence (DNA): TGTGCCAGCAGCTTAGTGCGAGGGGACACCTTC. Translation gives CASSLVRGDTF.

This clone occurred once. J is TRBJ1-2 and V is TRBV6-5; maybe TRBD1 (5 bases). The CDR3 length is 14 residues. CDR1 MNHEY and CDR2 SVGAGI come from the germline V gene. V dropped 0 bases and J dropped 10 bases, with 15 bases sitting between them. The CDR3 loop is CASSYSGRQGLYTF. In nucleotides, the CDR3 is TGTGCCAGCAGTTACTCCGGCCGTCAGGGTCTCTACACCTTC.

The chain combines TRBV18 with TRBJ1-2; possibly TRBD1 for D (5 bases). Trimming left V 3 bases short and J 11 bases short, with 16 bases between. Germline V gene data show CDR1 as KGHSH and CDR2 as LQKENI. This CDR3 has 13 amino acids. This chain's CDR3 is CASSPPDSRLYTF. The CDR3 DNA reads TGTGCCAGCTCACCCCCAGACAGCAGATTATACACCTTC.

The chain links TRBV7-6 to TRBJ2-2; no firm D call. V lost 4 bases to trimming and J lost 3 bases, with 3 bases between them. Germline values: CDR1 SGHVS, CDR2 FNYEAQ. This CDR3 spans 12 amino acids. This chain's CDR3 is CASSSYTGELFF. The CDR3 DNA reads as TGTGCCAGCAGCTCGTACACCGGGGAGCTGTTTTTT.

This chain uses TRBV5-1 with TRBJ2-3, with 12 bases fitting TRBD2. This CDR3 is built from 19 residues. V gave up 5 bases and J gave up 6 bases; unmatched junction bases: 19. CDR1 and CDR2 from the germline V gene are SGHRS and YFSETQ. CDR3 in amino acids: CASRIGLAGGPYQEDTQYF. CDR3 bases: TGCGCCAGCAGAATAGGGCTAGCGGGGGGGCCGTATCAGGAGGATACGCAGTATTTT.

The chain links TRBV4-3 to TRBJ2-3; the match to TRBD2 covers 11 bases. V trimming: 1 base; J trimming: 7 bases; junction bases outside the gene matches: 13. The CDR3 extends over 18 amino acids. CDR1 is LGHNA, CDR2 YSLEER, per germline. CDR3 nucleotides: TGCGCCAGCAGCCAAGTGACCTTGATTAGCGGGAGGGGAAATACGCAGTATTTT. Residues: CASSQVTLISGRGNTQYF.

The genes are TRBV6-5 and TRBJ1-1, with no clear D. V lost 6 bases and J lost 3, with 5 bases in between. The CDR3 extends over 11 amino acids. Per the germline V gene, CDR1 is MNHEY and CDR2 is SVGAGI. The CDR3 DNA sequence: TGTGCCAGCAGGCGGGACACTGAAGCTTTCTTT. It encodes CASRRDTEAFF.

The chain couples TRBV29-1 to TRBJ2-5; possible D gene TRBD2, 7 bases. The CDR3 spans 15 residues. CDR1 and CDR2 (germline): SQVTM, ANQGSEA. Trimming took off 7 bases at V and 4 bases at J, with 22 bases between the two ends. As DNA, the CDR3 is TGCAGCGCCCATCGTGGGGGGGGGCCGGGAGAGACCCAGTACTTC. It codes for CSAHRGGGPGETQYF.

The chain recombines TRBV28 with TRBJ1-5, with no clear D. The CDR3 is 15 amino acids. The germline V and J ends were trimmed by 6 bases and 3 bases, with 15 bases remaining between them. CDR1 is MDHEN, CDR2 SYDVKM, per germline. This chain's CDR3 is CASSSLGQPNQPQHF. DNA of the CDR3: TGTGCCAGCAGCTCCCTTGGCCAGCCCAATCAGCCCCAGCATTTT.

J is TRBJ2-3 and V is TRBV4-3, with TRBD2 identical over 14 bases. The length of the CDR3 is 16 residues. The germline gives CDR1 LGHNA, CDR2 YSLEER. V lost 3 bases and J lost 6; bases outside the gene matches: 5. The CDR3 region has the DNA TGCGCCAGCAGCCAGGGACTAGCGGGAGATAGCGATACGCAGTATTTT. Translated: CASSQGLAGDSDTQYF.

The chain links TRBV18 to TRBJ1-2; 7 bases are shared with TRBD1. Unmatched junction bases numbered 4, after V lost 1 base and J lost 2 bases. The CDR3 spans 15 residues. Germline V lookup: CDR1 KGHSH, CDR2 LQKENI. The CDR3: CASSPLEGANYGYTF. The CDR3 bases are TGTGCCAGCTCACCACTGGAGGGGGCAAACTATGGCTACACCTTC. The complete variable domain, with remaining parts taken from reference TRBV18 and TRBJ1-2, reads NAGVMQNPRHLVRRRGQEARLRCSPMKGHSHVYWYRQLPEEGLKFMVYLQKENIIDESGMPKERFSAEFPKEGPSILRIQQVVRGDSAAYFCASSPLEGANYGYTFGSGTRLTVV.

DNA for the CDR3: TGTGCCAGCAGTTTATCGCGGCTGACTACTAGCACAGATACGCAGTATTTT. It translates to CASSLSRLTTSTDTQYF. This chain links TRBV27 with TRBJ2-3, with a weak D call TRBD2 (5 bases). Looked up from germline, CDR1 is MNHEY and CDR2 is SMNVEV (reference sequence). This CDR3 region has 17 residues. V was clipped by 0 bases and J by 0 bases, with 13 bases between them.

The J gene is TRBJ2-1, the V gene TRBV10-3, with 7 bases aligning to TRBD2. The CDR3 has 14 amino acids. Germline CDR1 is ENHRY and CDR2 is SYGVKD. J lost 3 bases, V lost 5 bases, and 4 bases had no gene match. The CDR3 loop reads CAISLRESYNEQFF. In nucleotides, the CDR3 is TGTGCCATCAGTTTGCGGGAGAGCTACAATGAGCAGTTCTTC.

The chain combines TRBV9 with TRBJ1-3; D call uncertain. CDR1 and CDR2 from the germline V gene are SGDLS and YYNGEE. V gave up 0 bases and J gave up 7 bases, with 11 bases separating them. This CDR3 has 14 amino acids. The CDR3 coding sequence is TGTGCCAGCAGCGTAGGCGGGGTCGGGAACACCATATATTTT. Its protein product is CASSVGGVGNTIYF.

The chain joins TRBV18 to TRBJ2-3; D possibly corresponds to TRBD2 (6 bases). V was cut by 3 bases and J by 2 bases, with 12 bases left in between. Germline V gene data show CDR1 as KGHSH and CDR2 as LQKENI. CDR3 size: 15 residues. CDR3 coding DNA: TGTGCCAGCTCACCGGAGGGGTTACCCACAGATACGCAGTATTTT. This codes for CASSPEGLPTDTQYF.

As for this clone: Different DNA sequences within this sample yield the same CDR3. The J gene is TRBJ2-1, the V gene TRBV7-2, with D possibly being TRBD1 (5 bases). The CDR3 spans 15 residues. Germline V gene data show CDR1 as SGHTA and CDR2 as FQGNSA. Trimming took 3 bases from V and 0 from J, leaving 9 bases between them. The CDR3 reads CASSLGQGSYNEQFF. The CDR3 DNA follows: TGTGCCAGCAGCTTGGGGCAGGGCTCCTACAATGAGCAGTTCTTC.

This clone was recorded only once. The chain is built from TRBV28 and TRBJ1-2; D not certain. Between the trimmed V and J ends, which lost 3 bases and 0 bases, there was a span of 8 bases. This CDR3 is 14 amino acids long. Per germline, CDR1 MDHEN and CDR2 SYDVKM. CDR3 bases: TGTGCCAGCAGTTTGTCGAGATCTAACTATGGCTACACCTTC. Its translation: CASSLSRSNYGYTF.

V is TRBV7-3 and J is TRBJ2-5; 10 positions agree with TRBD1. The CDR3 consists of 14 residues. Looked up from germline, CDR1 is SGHTA and CDR2 is FQGTGA. The trim removed 4 bases at V and 5 bases at J, leaving 4 bases unmatched. CDR3 protein: CASSSGQGRETQYF. In DNA form, the CDR3 reads TGTGCCAGCAGCTCGGGACAGGGGCGGGAGACCCAGTACTTC.

The chain employs TRBV2 and TRBJ2-5, with D perhaps assigned TRBD1 or TRBD2 (5 bases each). Deletions cut 8 bases from V and 1 base from J, with 20 bases between. The CDR3 runs to 16 residues. In germline, CDR1 is SNHLY, CDR2 FYNNEI. CDR3 sequence (DNA): TGTGCCAGCGGACATCCTCGGCAGCGGCGCCAAGAGACCCAGTACTTC. Translating it yields CASGHPRQRRQETQYF.

The V call is TRBV5-8, the J call TRBJ2-1; D might be TRBD2 (6 bases). With 4 bases removed from V and 4 bases from J, the gap between germline ends came to 21 bases. Germline CDR1 reads SGHTS; CDR2 reads YDEGEE. CDR3 size: 17 residues. CDR3 sequence reads: CASSTRTGTRPYNEQFF. CDR3 DNA sequence: TGTGCCAGCAGCACACGCACCGGGACTCGACCGTACAATGAGCAGTTCTTC.

V and J are TRBV11-1 and TRBJ2-5, with 8 bases aligning to TRBD1. The CDR3 extends over 14 amino acids. Trimming removed 5 bases from V and 2 bases from J; junction bases left unmatched: 4. Germline V gene data show CDR1 as SGHAT and CDR2 as FQDESV (reference sequence). The CDR3 DNA follows: TGTGCCAGCAGCACCCGGGACAGGCAAGAGACCCAGTACTTC. This codes for CASSTRDRQETQYF.